This is a list of T cell receptor beta chains from one sample in a study of control samples from healthy donors and cancer patients. Clones were read by immunoSEQ multiplex PCR, and TCRdb kept only the in-frame ones, dropping some. The data show roughly 130,000 clones, roughly nine tenths seen once. Sequencing was done on a sample of blood. The receptors were gathered from a woman under 40 in good health. CDR3s include the opening cysteine and the closing phenylalanine or tryptophan. The D gene is left open where the match is weak. Part of the rows lack a size; the others show once, few, many or a class for expanded clones.

v_gene: TRBV19
abundance: .
d_gene: .
j_gene: TRBJ1-1
CDR3nt: TGTGCCAGTAGTCCACTCCAAGGGGGGGGGCCGACTGAAGCTTTCTTT
CDR3aa: CASSPLQGGGPTEAFF

v_gene: TRBV5-1
abundance: few
d_gene: .
j_gene: TRBJ1-1
CDR3nt: TGCGCCAGCAGGAGAGATTTGATAAACACTGAAGCTTTCTTT
CDR3aa: CASRRDLINTEAFF

v_gene: TRBV10-3
abundance: .
d_gene: .
j_gene: TRBJ2-2
CDR3nt: TGTGCCATCAGTGAGTTCCCCGGGACGAACACCGGGGAGCTGTTTTTT
CDR3aa: CAISEFPGTNTGELFF

v_gene: TRBV6-6
abundance: .
d_gene: .
j_gene: TRBJ1-5
CDR3nt: TGTGCCAGCAGCTATAACCCCAGGGATCAGCCCCAGCATTTT
CDR3aa: CASSYNPRDQPQHF

v_gene: TRBV20-1
abundance: .
d_gene: .
j_gene: TRBJ1-1
CDR3nt: TGCAGTGCTAGTGGAGGCCCTAGGGCCCTGGGAAACACTGAAGCTTTCTTT
CDR3aa: CSASGGPRALGNTEAFF

v_gene: TRBV30
abundance: .
d_gene: .
j_gene: TRBJ1-5
CDR3nt: TGTGCCTGGAGTGGGGCAGGCGACCAGCCCCAGCATTTT
CDR3aa: CAWSGAGDQPQHF

v_gene: TRBV6-5
abundance: .
d_gene: TRBD2
j_gene: TRBJ2-1
CDR3nt: TGTGCCAGCAGTTACTCGACAGCGGGAGCCTACAATGAGCAGTTCTTC
CDR3aa: CASSYSTAGAYNEQFF

v_gene: TRBV19
abundance: few
d_gene: .
j_gene: TRBJ2-1
CDR3nt: TGTGCCAGTAGTACCGGGACAAAAACCTACAATGAGCAGTTCTTC
CDR3aa: CASSTGTKTYNEQFF

v_gene: TRBV3-1/TRBV3-2
abundance: .
d_gene: .
j_gene: TRBJ1-1
CDR3nt: TGTGCCAGCAGCCCCCGGGGCGCGGGCACTGAAGCTTTCTTT
CDR3aa: CASSPRGAGTEAFF

v_gene: TRBV5-4
abundance: .
d_gene: .
j_gene: TRBJ2-2
CDR3nt: TGTGCCAGCAGCCCCATATCGGGCCTCACCGGGGAGCTGTTTTTT
CDR3aa: CASSPISGLTGELFF

v_gene: TRBV6-1
abundance: .
d_gene: TRBD2
j_gene: TRBJ2-1
CDR3nt: TGTGCCAGCAGTGATCCGACTAGCGGGAATGAGCAGTTCTTC
CDR3aa: CASSDPTSGNEQFF

v_gene: TRBV9
abundance: .
d_gene: .
j_gene: TRBJ1-4
CDR3nt: TGTGCCAGCAGCGTAGGGGTCGGGGAAAAACTGTTTTTT
CDR3aa: CASSVGVGEKLFF

v_gene: TRBV19
abundance: once
d_gene: .
j_gene: TRBJ1-3
CDR3nt: TGTGCCAGTAGTACCCGGACAGACTCCTCTGGAAACACCATATATTTT
CDR3aa: CASSTRTDSSGNTIYF

v_gene: TRBV11-2
abundance: .
d_gene: TRBD2
j_gene: TRBJ2-7
CDR3nt: TGTGCCAGCAGCTTTGGACTAGACTACGAGCAGTACTTC
CDR3aa: CASSFGLDYEQYF

v_gene: TRBV3-1/TRBV3-2
abundance: .
d_gene: .
j_gene: TRBJ1-1
CDR3nt: TGTGCCAGCAGCCAAGATGGGGGAAGAGGCACTGAAGCTTTCTTT
CDR3aa: CASSQDGGRGTEAFF

v_gene: TRBV2
abundance: .
d_gene: .
j_gene: TRBJ1-4
CDR3nt: TGTGCCAGCCAGTCGGGGGCGGGAGGAGAAAAACTGTTTTTT
CDR3aa: CASQSGAGGEKLFF

v_gene: TRBV6-5
abundance: .
d_gene: TRBD1
j_gene: TRBJ1-5
CDR3nt: TGTGCCAGCGTAGGGACAGGGACGGGAGGTCAGCCCCAGCATTTT
CDR3aa: CASVGTGTGGQPQHF

v_gene: TRBV5-1
abundance: .
d_gene: TRBD2
j_gene: TRBJ2-7
CDR3nt: TGCGCCAGCAGCTCACTAGCGGGAGTTATCGGGTACGAGCAGTACTTC
CDR3aa: CASSSLAGVIGYEQYF

v_gene: TRBV27
abundance: .
d_gene: TRBD1
j_gene: TRBJ2-7
CDR3nt: TGTGCCAGCAGTAGAGAAGACAGGGGGCGCCTGGAACAGTACTTC
CDR3aa: CASSREDRGRLEQYF

v_gene: TRBV14
abundance: .
d_gene: .
j_gene: TRBJ2-3
CDR3nt: TGTGCCAGCAGCCAAGATCGGCAGGGTGGTAGGTCAGATACGCAGTATTTT
CDR3aa: CASSQDRQGGRSDTQYF

v_gene: TRBV9
abundance: .
d_gene: .
j_gene: TRBJ1-1
CDR3nt: TGTGCCAGCAGCGGTCGGACAGCCGTCATGAACACTGAAGCTTTCTTT
CDR3aa: CASSGRTAVMNTEAFF

v_gene: TRBV18
abundance: .
d_gene: .
j_gene: TRBJ1-3
CDR3nt: TGTGCCAGCTCACCAAATCTAGACAGCTCTGGAAACACCATATATTTT
CDR3aa: CASSPNLDSSGNTIYF

v_gene: TRBV5-8
abundance: .
d_gene: TRBD2
j_gene: TRBJ2-5
CDR3nt: TGTGCCAGCGTGCGTTTAGCGGGAGCAGGAGAGACCCAGTACTTC
CDR3aa: CASVRLAGAGETQYF

v_gene: TRBV7-9
abundance: .
d_gene: .
j_gene: TRBJ2-2
CDR3nt: TGTGCCAGCAGCTTAAGCAGGAACACCGGGGAGCTGTTTTTT
CDR3aa: CASSLSRNTGELFF

v_gene: TRBV7-2
abundance: .
d_gene: .
j_gene: TRBJ1-4
CDR3nt: TGTGCCAGCAGCTTAGGAGGGGAGACCAATGAAAAACTGTTTTTT
CDR3aa: CASSLGGETNEKLFF

v_gene: TRBV12-2
abundance: .
d_gene: .
j_gene: TRBJ2-7
CDR3nt: TGTGCAAGTCGCTTCAACCCACGCGGGTCCCACGAGCAGTACTTC
CDR3aa: CASRFNPRGSHEQYF

v_gene: TRBV4-1
abundance: .
d_gene: .
j_gene: TRBJ1-4
CDR3nt: TGCGCCAGCAGCCACGGAACAACTAATGAAAAACTGTTTTTT
CDR3aa: CASSHGTTNEKLFF

v_gene: TRBV11-2
abundance: .
d_gene: .
j_gene: TRBJ1-5
CDR3nt: TGTGCCAGCAGCTTAGGGGGCCCGAATCAGCCCCAGCATTTT
CDR3aa: CASSLGGPNQPQHF

v_gene: TRBV5-5
abundance: .
d_gene: .
j_gene: TRBJ2-7
CDR3nt: TGTGCCAGCGGATTGAGTGGGCGCGGGTGGGAGCAGTACTTC
CDR3aa: CASGLSGRGWEQYF

v_gene: TRBV5-4
abundance: .
d_gene: .
j_gene: TRBJ1-1
CDR3nt: TGTGCCAGCAGCTTAAGCAGCTTCAACACTGAAGCTTTCTTT
CDR3aa: CASSLSSFNTEAFF

v_gene: TRBV19
abundance: .
d_gene: TRBD2
j_gene: TRBJ2-1
CDR3nt: TGTGCCAGTAGTATTGGACTAGACTACAATGAGCAGTTCTTC
CDR3aa: CASSIGLDYNEQFF

v_gene: TRBV6-5
abundance: .
d_gene: TRBD2
j_gene: TRBJ2-7
CDR3nt: TGTGCCAGCAGTTACTCGTCGCTAGCGGTAAAGGAGCAGTACTTC
CDR3aa: CASSYSSLAVKEQYF

v_gene: TRBV10-3
abundance: .
d_gene: TRBD2
j_gene: TRBJ2-3
CDR3nt: TGTGCCATCAGTGAGTCGGTACTAGCGGGAGTATTGACAGATACGCAGTATTTT
CDR3aa: CAISESVLAGVLTDTQYF

v_gene: TRBV7-2
abundance: once
d_gene: TRBD2
j_gene: TRBJ2-1
CDR3nt: TGTGCCAGCAGCTTAAGCGGGGTCTCCTACAATGAGCAGTTCTTC
CDR3aa: CASSLSGVSYNEQFF

v_gene: TRBV6-6
abundance: .
d_gene: .
j_gene: TRBJ2-7
CDR3nt: TGTGCCAGCAGTTACGACTTACCCTCCTACGAGCAGTACTTC
CDR3aa: CASSYDLPSYEQYF

v_gene: TRBV11-2
abundance: .
d_gene: .
j_gene: TRBJ2-2
CDR3nt: TGTGCCAGCAGCTCTCGGGCGAACACCGGGGAGCTGTTTTTT
CDR3aa: CASSSRANTGELFF

v_gene: TRBV14
abundance: .
d_gene: .
j_gene: TRBJ1-2
CDR3nt: TGTGCCAGCAGCCAAGTAAGGGGGGCCTATGGCTACACCTTC
CDR3aa: CASSQVRGAYGYTF

v_gene: TRBV30
abundance: .
d_gene: .
j_gene: TRBJ1-1
CDR3nt: TGTGCCTGGAGTAAAAGGACCGTAGGGGCTTTCTTT
CDR3aa: CAWSKRTVGAFF

v_gene: TRBV21-1
abundance: once
d_gene: .
j_gene: TRBJ2-1
CDR3nt: TGTGCCAGCAGCCTGGCTCAGGGGTCCTGCAATGAGCAGTTCTTC
CDR3aa: CASSLAQGSCNEQFF

v_gene: TRBV30
abundance: .
d_gene: .
j_gene: TRBJ1-3
CDR3nt: TGTGCCTGGAGTCCATTAACTGGAAACACCATATATTTT
CDR3aa: CAWSPLTGNTIYF

v_gene: TRBV9
abundance: .
d_gene: .
j_gene: TRBJ1-1
CDR3nt: TGTGCCAGCAGCGCACCTAAGACTCCGGGACGCTTGAACACTGAAGCTTTCTTT
CDR3aa: CASSAPKTPGRLNTEAFF

v_gene: TRBV29-1
abundance: .
d_gene: .
j_gene: TRBJ1-1
CDR3nt: TGCAGCGTTGAAGTCCGGGGGCAGGACACTGAAGCTTTCTTT
CDR3aa: CSVEVRGQDTEAFF

v_gene: TRBV29-1
abundance: .
d_gene: TRBD2
j_gene: TRBJ2-5
CDR3nt: TGCAGCGTTGTCGGACTAGCGGGAGAAGAAGAGACCCAGTACTTC
CDR3aa: CSVVGLAGEEETQYF

v_gene: TRBV6-1
abundance: once
d_gene: .
j_gene: TRBJ2-1
CDR3nt: TGTGCCAGCAGTGATATGGGATTCAATGAGCAGTTCTTC
CDR3aa: CASSDMGFNEQFF

v_gene: TRBV6-1
abundance: .
d_gene: .
j_gene: TRBJ2-6
CDR3nt: TGTGCCAGCAGTGAAACTAGGGGGGGGGCCAACGTCCTGACTTTC
CDR3aa: CASSETRGGANVLTF

v_gene: TRBV30
abundance: once
d_gene: .
j_gene: TRBJ1-2
CDR3nt: TGTGCCTGGAGGGGTAGGGGCGGGGAGGCTCCTGGCTACACCTTC
CDR3aa: CAWRGRGGEAPGYTF

v_gene: TRBV5-1
abundance: .
d_gene: .
j_gene: TRBJ1-2
CDR3nt: TGCGCCAGCAGCTCAGGACGCGGCTATGGCTACACCTTC
CDR3aa: CASSSGRGYGYTF

v_gene: TRBV9
abundance: .
d_gene: .
j_gene: TRBJ2-3
CDR3nt: TGTGCCAGCAGTGCTGGCCTGAATGTCGACACAGATACGCAGTATTTT
CDR3aa: CASSAGLNVDTDTQYF

v_gene: TRBV5-5
abundance: once
d_gene: .
j_gene: TRBJ2-1
CDR3nt: TGTGCCAGCAGCTTGAGCTATCCCGGGGCCAATGAGCAGTTCTTC
CDR3aa: CASSLSYPGANEQFF

v_gene: TRBV28
abundance: .
d_gene: TRBD1
j_gene: TRBJ1-5
CDR3nt: TGTGCCAGCAGTCGGGGACAGGGCTATCAGCCCCAGCATTTT
CDR3aa: CASSRGQGYQPQHF

v_gene: TRBV6-9
abundance: .
d_gene: .
j_gene: TRBJ1-2
CDR3nt: TGTGCCAGCAGTTCTCGTTTCGACAGCATCTATGGCTACACCTTC
CDR3aa: CASSSRFDSIYGYTF

v_gene: TRBV30
abundance: .
d_gene: .
j_gene: TRBJ1-2
CDR3nt: TGTGCCTGGAGTGCTCACCTCGTCAGAGGATCCTATGGCTACACCTTC
CDR3aa: CAWSAHLVRGSYGYTF

v_gene: TRBV28
abundance: .
d_gene: .
j_gene: TRBJ1-2
CDR3nt: TGTGCCAGCAGTCCCTGGGGAGGGGGCTACACCTTC
CDR3aa: CASSPWGGGYTF

v_gene: TRBV5-5
abundance: .
d_gene: .
j_gene: TRBJ1-2
CDR3nt: TGTGCCAGCAGCTTGATCTTGGAGGTCGATGGCTACACCTTC
CDR3aa: CASSLILEVDGYTF

v_gene: TRBV27
abundance: .
d_gene: .
j_gene: TRBJ2-1
CDR3nt: TGTGCCAGCAGTTCATCTAGCGCAAACAATGAGCAGTTCTTC
CDR3aa: CASSSSSANNEQFF

v_gene: TRBV5-1
abundance: .
d_gene: .
j_gene: TRBJ2-7
CDR3nt: TGCGCCAGCAGCTTGGATGCAGGATACTCCTACGAGCAGTACTTC
CDR3aa: CASSLDAGYSYEQYF

v_gene: TRBV19
abundance: .
d_gene: .
j_gene: TRBJ1-4
CDR3nt: TGTGCCAGCACGGGACGGCTTAATGAAAAACTGTTTTTT
CDR3aa: CASTGRLNEKLFF

v_gene: TRBV5-1
abundance: .
d_gene: .
j_gene: TRBJ1-5
CDR3nt: TGCGCCAGCAGCTTGGGGCCAGCCACTAATCAGCCCCAGCATTTT
CDR3aa: CASSLGPATNQPQHF

v_gene: TRBV7-2
abundance: .
d_gene: TRBD2
j_gene: TRBJ2-7
CDR3nt: TGTGCCAGCAGCCACCCGGAGACTAGCGGGCTAACCTACGAGCAGTACTTC
CDR3aa: CASSHPETSGLTYEQYF